This T cell receptor beta chain originates from a study of blood T cell repertoires in COVID-19. Only one count was recorded for this clone. Looked up from germline, CDR1 is SQVTM and CDR2 is ANQGSEA. CDR3 size: 13 residues. Trimming cost V 7 bases and J 5 bases; bases outside gene matches: 7. Assay used: immunoSEQ multiplex PCR; TCRdb lists only in-frame clones, some missing. The repertoire consists of about 59,000 clones, with 65% to 90% occurring once and the leading ten covering 28%. V gene TRBV29-1 combines with J gene TRBJ2-1; 8 bases agree with TRBD1. The sample was peripheral blood. The sequence was collected from a woman aged 80 or over with active or convalescent COVID-19. CDR3 nucleotide sequence: TGCAGCGGTAACAGGGGGACGAACAATGAGCAGTTCTTC. Its translation is CSGNRGTNNEQFF.